Listed below are T cell receptor beta chains from one sample, sequenced in a study of technical replicates of blood from a handful of donors. Clones were read by immunoSEQ multiplex PCR, and TCRdb kept only the in-frame ones, dropping some. The sample has about 75,000 clones, 97% seen once. Sequenced input: T cells isolated from PBMCs. The receptors come from a human donor in good health. The conserved cysteine and the conserved F or W are not part of the CDR3 here.

v_call	j_call	cdr3_aa
TRBV6-1	TRBJ2-1	ASSLQIPQF
TRBV18	TRBJ2-2	ASSPFQGTNTGELF
TRBV4-2	TRBJ2-1	ASSLTTSGRYNEQF
TRBV30	TRBJ1-2	AWSGTLGYGYT
TRBV5-1	TRBJ2-3	ASSLGLAGDTDTQY
TRBV25-1	TRBJ1-1	ASKTGVTEAF
TRBV5-6	TRBJ1-1	ASSLPGSMNTEAF
TRBV14	TRBJ2-7	ASSLGTVPYEQY
TRBV6-1	TRBJ1-1	ASSEGGVVNTEAF
TRBV19	TRBJ2-2	ASSLRQGELF
TRBV6-6	TRBJ2-2	ASSYLDIANTGELF
TRBV5-8	TRBJ2-3	ASSLGQGADTQY
TRBV10-3	TRBJ1-2	AISEPGQGFSDT
TRBV5-1	TRBJ1-2	ASSLEGRVISYT